This TCR beta chain was found in a study of cytomegalovirus exposure and HLA in healthy donors. From germline, CDR1 is LNHDA and CDR2 SQIVND (reference sequence). V lost 8 bases to trimming and J lost 7 bases; unmatched junction nucleotides: 9. The CDR3 extends over 14 amino acids. PCR was performed using 60 Vbeta and 13 Jbeta primers. The table came from immunoSEQ multiplex PCR; TCRdb's copy has only in-frame clones and leaves some out. The data contain 110,000 to 150,000 clones, nearly 10% of them seen just once; the ten biggest clones take up 1.8%. Only a few counts were recorded for this clone. Its target is unknown. General study points: Later on, an analysis found that several of the most significant clusters appeared to be linked to common viral pathogens, which included parvovirus B19.

The receptor was derived from a man between 45 and 60 years old in good health and CMV-seronegative. Material for sequencing was PBMCs. V gene TRBV19 combines with J gene TRBJ2-2, with 8 bases matching TRBD1. The CDR3 loop is CASRGQGEIGELFF. CDR3 coding DNA: TGTGCCAGTCGAGGACAGGGAGAAATCGGGGAGCTGTTTTTT. The full variable domain, with the rest looked up from reference TRBV19 and TRBJ2-2, is DGGITQSPKYLFRKEGQNVTLSCEQNLNHDAMYWYRQDPGQGLRLIYYSQIVNDFQKGDIAEGYSVSREKKESFPLTVTSAQKNPTAFYLCASRGQGEIGELFFGEGSRLTVL.